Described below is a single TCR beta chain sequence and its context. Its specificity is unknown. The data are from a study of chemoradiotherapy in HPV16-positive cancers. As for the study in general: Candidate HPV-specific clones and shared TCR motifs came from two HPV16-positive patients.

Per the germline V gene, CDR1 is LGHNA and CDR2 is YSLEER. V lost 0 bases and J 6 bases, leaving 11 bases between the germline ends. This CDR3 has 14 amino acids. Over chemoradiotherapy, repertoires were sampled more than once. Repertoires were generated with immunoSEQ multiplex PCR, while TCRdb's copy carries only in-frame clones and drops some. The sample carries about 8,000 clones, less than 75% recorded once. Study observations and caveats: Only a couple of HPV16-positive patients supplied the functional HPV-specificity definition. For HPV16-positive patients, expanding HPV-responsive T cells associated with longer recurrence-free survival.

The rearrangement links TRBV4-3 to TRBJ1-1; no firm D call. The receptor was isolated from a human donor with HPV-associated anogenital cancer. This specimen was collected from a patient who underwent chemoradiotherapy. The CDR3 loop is CASSQDLADAEAFF. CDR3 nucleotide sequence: TGCGCCAGCAGCCAAGATCTGGCAGACGCTGAAGCTTTCTTT.